The entry below gives a single T cell receptor beta chain sequence along with its context. Antigen specificity is unknown. CDR1 SNHLY and CDR2 FYNNEI come from the germline V gene. CDR3 length: 14 amino acids. V was shortened by 3 bases and J by 4 bases, with 13 bases between the two germline ends. The source of the sample is a study of shared clonotypes between healthy human individuals. Study in general: CD8 memory received one plate per donor, CD8 naive two, CD4 memory three and CD4 naive three. Study observations and caveats: Naive subsets generally had larger estimated richness than memory subsets.

Libraries were prepared by immunoSEQ multiplex PCR; TCRdb keeps only in-frame clonotypes and omits some of them. Seen here are 1.5 million to 2.5 million clones, about 94% observed once, and the top ten hold more than 0.95%. It was CD45RO-negative cells, positively selected for CCR7, that made up naive CD8 cells, with terminally differentiated effector memory CD45RA+ cells excluded. The receptor comes from a man aged 18 to 30 in good health. This rearrangement joins TRBV2 to TRBJ2-7; unclear D gene. The sequencing input was naive CD8+ T cells sorted from blood. The CDR3, as DNA: TGTGCCAGCAGTGATGCTGACCTTACTTACGAGCAGTACTTC. This translates into CASSDADLTYEQYF.